The T cell receptor (beta chain) described here comes from a study of metastatic and nonmetastatic thyroid tumors. The overall study: Comparison of repertoires was carried out across blood and tumor or nodule tissue from malignant and benign thyroid patients.

Study results and caveats: Benign nodules reportedly had significantly lower TCR beta diversity than malignant thyroid tumors in blood and tumor.

The authors' processing: A distant-metastasis classifier for papillary thyroid cancer was built using CDR3 differences across clinicopathological groups. MiXCR reprocessed the PCR reads for TCRdb. Here the V and J calls rest on TCRdb's processing, not on the authors' analysis. The sample yields tens of thousands of clones, roughly 13% seen once. At least ten counts were recorded for this clone. Its antigen is currently unknown. Thyroid surgery took place with no prior treatment in any patient. Specimen: blood. The sequence derives from a female donor with papillary thyroid cancer or a benign thyroid nodule (not recorded which). Some clones in this sample may be carry-over from other donors' samples.

CDR3 bases: TGCGCCAGCAGCCAAGATCTTGGGGGGGCATACGACCTCGAAGCTTTCTTT. It codes for CASSQDLGGAYDLEAFF. The chain couples TRBV4-3 to TRBJ1-1, with D perhaps TRBD1 (6 bases). Germline CDR1 LGHNA, CDR2 YSLEER. The CDR3 length is 17 residues. Trimming pared 0 bases from V and 8 bases from J, leaving 22 bases between.